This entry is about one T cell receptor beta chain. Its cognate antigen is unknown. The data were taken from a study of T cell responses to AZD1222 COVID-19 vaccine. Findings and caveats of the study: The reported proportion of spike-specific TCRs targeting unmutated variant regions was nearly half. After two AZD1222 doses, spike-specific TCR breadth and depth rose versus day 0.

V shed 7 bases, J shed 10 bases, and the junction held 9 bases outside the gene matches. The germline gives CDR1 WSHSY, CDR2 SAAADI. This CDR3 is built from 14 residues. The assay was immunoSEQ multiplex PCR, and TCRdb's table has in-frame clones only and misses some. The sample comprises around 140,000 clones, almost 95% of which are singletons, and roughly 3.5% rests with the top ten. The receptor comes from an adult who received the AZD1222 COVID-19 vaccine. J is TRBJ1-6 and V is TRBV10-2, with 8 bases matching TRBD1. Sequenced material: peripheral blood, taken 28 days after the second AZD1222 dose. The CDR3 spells CASTADRGGSPLHF. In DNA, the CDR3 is TGCGCCAGCACCGCAGACAGGGGAGGATCACCCCTCCACTTT.